This is a list of T cell receptor beta chains from one sample in a study of shared clonotypes between healthy human individuals. Clones were read by immunoSEQ multiplex PCR, and TCRdb kept only the in-frame ones, dropping some. The repertoire holds around 990,000 clones, with around 77% as singletons. The sample comprised memory CD4+ T cells from PBMCs. The receptors here all came from a man aged 18 to 30 in good health. Some clones in this sample may be carry-over from other donors' samples. CDR3s leave out the opening cysteine and the closing phenylalanine or tryptophan. D genes are given only for firm matches.

v_gene	j_gene	d_gene	CDR3aa
TRBV5-1	TRBJ2-7	TRBD1	ASTGTGSNEQY
TRBV28	TRBJ2-3	TRBD2	ASSSPGLAGGRSSTDTQY
TRBV9	TRBJ1-6	TRBD1	ASSVGGQSSYNSPLH
TRBV5-1	TRBJ2-1	-	ASSTTGSGNEQF
TRBV7-6	TRBJ2-5	-	ASSQRETQY
TRBV18	TRBJ1-5	-	ASSGGYHQPQH
TRBV5-8	TRBJ1-4	-	ASSLQYNEKLF
TRBV18	TRBJ2-1	TRBD1	ASSSTGGNEQF
TRBV4-2	TRBJ1-3	-	ASSTLGTANSGNTIY
TRBV5-1	TRBJ1-4	-	ASSRDSTNEKLF
TRBV28	TRBJ2-1	-	ASSFQRVAYNEQF
TRBV5-6	TRBJ1-2	-	ASSLFGGSNYGYT
TRBV18	TRBJ1-5	-	ASSPIGQTSNNQPQH
TRBV5-1	TRBJ2-1	TRBD2	ASSLLSSGYNEQF
TRBV7-2	TRBJ1-1	-	ASSLAPVEYTEAF
TRBV6-1	TRBJ1-2	-	ASNNDNYGYT
TRBV5-1	TRBJ2-3	TRBD2	ASSLGLAGREDTQY
TRBV15	TRBJ1-4	-	ATGKGNNEKLF
TRBV6-1	TRBJ2-5	TRBD2	ASRSGGRGRETQY
TRBV7-2	-	TRBD2	ASRGGDPYEQY
TRBV4-2	TRBJ1-5	-	AGHIGGGINQPQH
TRBV28	TRBJ2-1	-	ASIGNEQF
TRBV28	TRBJ1-2	-	ASSLTAVNYGYT
TRBV7-2	TRBJ2-7	-	ASTHSSYEQY
TRBV29-1	TRBJ2-3	TRBD1	SVGQGTTDTQY
TRBV11-2	TRBJ1-3	-	ASSLEEWGSISGNTIY
TRBV5-5	TRBJ2-2	-	ASSLMGESGELF
TRBV28	TRBJ2-1	-	ASSPHSGGYNEQF
TRBV2	TRBJ2-6	-	ASSETHSGANVLT
TRBV28	TRBJ2-5	TRBD1	ASSLRDSLGETQY
TRBV5-1	TRBJ2-2	TRBD2	ASSPLWGRVNIGELF
TRBV19	TRBJ1-1	TRBD1	ASGGQGVYTEAF
TRBV18	TRBJ2-1	-	ASSPRGRTVARYEQF
TRBV4-1	TRBJ2-4	TRBD1	ASSNRGPLAKNIQY
TRBV5-4	TRBJ2-7	TRBD2	ASSGSGISSYEQY
TRBV5-4	TRBJ2-3	-	ASSKDGTATDTQY
TRBV11-3	TRBJ1-5	-	ASSSSIWARGNQPQH
TRBV5-6	TRBJ1-3	TRBD1	ASSLFGTARNTIY
TRBV6-4	TRBJ2-7	TRBD2	ASSALAGTEQY
TRBV7-2	TRBJ1-2	-	ASSLAFYGYT
TRBV5-1	TRBJ2-1	-	ASSLDPANEQF
TRBV7-9	TRBJ1-1	TRBD1	ASSLVGQSANTEAF
TRBV4-2	TRBJ1-4	-	ASSQVGGGTNEKLF
TRBV29-1	TRBJ2-2	TRBD1	SVAGQGAMDTGELF
TRBV7-3	TRBJ2-1	TRBD2	ASSLGPSGQVYNEQF
TRBV5-1	TRBJ2-3	-	ASSGAGHPDTQY
TRBV19	TRBJ1-1	-	ASTGRYTEAF
TRBV7-2	TRBJ1-1	-	ASSLWGSTEAF
TRBV5-4	TRBJ2-3	-	ASNPSPGLVTDTQY
TRBV7-8	TRBJ2-1	-	ASSPRATYNEQF
TRBV6-6	TRBJ2-5	-	ASSRDMGQETQY